The clone carrying this T cell receptor beta chain was counted only a few times. No antigen is known for it. Germline V lookup: CDR1 SGHKS, CDR2 YYEKEE (reference sequence). The germline V and J ends were trimmed by 0 bases and 6 bases, with 16 bases remaining between them. The CDR3 length is 15 residues. These data belong to a study of cytomegalovirus exposure and HLA in healthy donors. PCR used 60 Vbeta primers and 13 Jbeta primers. The method was immunoSEQ multiplex PCR; TCRdb's version includes in-frame clones alone and lacks a portion of them. The sample comprises a few hundred thousand clones, approximately 82% of which are singletons, and roughly 0.58% rests with the top ten. Broader study findings: Despite most TCR sequences being rare, some public TCRs occurred in many donors. The availability of immune exposure information extended only to CMV serostatus. Later, an analysis showed that TCR beta chains associated with HLA were more clonally expanded than others that were equally common.

The sample taken for sequencing was PBMCs. The genes are TRBV5-5 and TRBJ2-7; D is possibly TRBD2 (7 bases). The receptor was isolated from a woman in her 40s in good health and CMV-seronegative. The CDR3 loop is CASSLEGGAYFEQYF. CDR3 coding DNA: TGTGCCAGCAGCTTGGAGGGGGGGGCTTATTTCGAGCAGTACTTC.